These 13 T cell receptor beta chains came from one sample sequenced in a study of blood T cell repertoires in COVID-19. TCRdb keeps only in-frame clones here, not all; method: immunoSEQ multiplex PCR. The sample has approximately 350,000 clones, around 91% seen once. Material for sequencing was PBMCs or T cells enriched from blood (not recorded which). These receptors were obtained from a man aged 18-30 years who had recovered from COVID-19.

The chain combines TRBV3-1 (or the pseudogene TRBV3-2) with TRBJ1-6; TRBD1 is a possible D gene (6 bases). The CDR3 covers 17 residues. Trimming took 2 bases from V and 4 from J, leaving 15 bases between them. Germline V lookup: CDR1 LGHDT, CDR2 YNNKEL (reference sequence). The CDR3 sequence: CASSQSRGPPYNSPLHF. In DNA form, the CDR3 reads TGTGCCAGCAGCCAATCCAGGGGCCCCCCATATAATTCACCCCTCCACTTT.

The gene calls are TRBV7-3 and TRBJ2-3, with TRBD1 as a possible D gene (5 bases). Germline loops: CDR1 SGHTA, CDR2 FQGTGA. The CDR3 length is 13 residues. The V gene lost 5 bases and the J gene lost 6 bases, with 12 bases spanning the gap. For the CDR3, the DNA is TGTGCCAGCAGCCAGGGCAGACCCGATACGCAGTATTTT. It codes for CASSQGRPDTQYF.

The chain is built from TRBV23-1 and TRBJ2-6; D unclear. TRBV23-1 is noted as an ORF with a role that remains uncertain. The CDR3 covers 14 residues. V was pared by 4 bases and J by 2 bases, with 6 bases between. The CDR3 DNA sequence: TGCGCCAGCAGTCCCCCCGCTGGGGCCAACGTCCTGACTTTC. It yields the protein CASSPPAGANVLTF.

V usage is TRBV11-2 and J usage is TRBJ2-2; TRBD1 agrees at 7 bases. CDR1 is SGHAT, CDR2 FQNNGV, per germline. The CDR3 spans 15 residues. The ends lost 1 base at V and 7 bases at J; junction bases unmatched: 6. The CDR3: CASSLGSGGFGELFF. DNA of the CDR3: TGTGCCAGCAGCTTAGGTTCAGGGGGTTTCGGGGAGCTGTTTTTT.

The chain joins TRBV5-1 to TRBJ2-5; D is uncertain. This CDR3 region has 14 residues. Trimming took 0 bases from V and 2 from J, leaving 8 bases between them. Germline loops: CDR1 SGHRS, CDR2 YFSETQ. The CDR3 is CASSLGASQETQYF. The DNA of the CDR3 is TGCGCCAGCAGCTTGGGGGCCTCTCAAGAGACCCAGTACTTC.

V usage is TRBV15 and J usage is TRBJ1-3, with unresolved D. V shed 0 bases and J shed 2 bases, with 14 bases lying between them. The CDR3 loop spans 17 amino acids. CDR1 is LNHNV and CDR2 is YYDKDF in the germline V gene (reference sequence). DNA of the CDR3: TGTGCCACCAGCAGAGATGGGAGGGTCGGACCTGGAAACACCATATATTTT. This gives the protein CATSRDGRVGPGNTIYF.

This rearrangement joins TRBV30 to TRBJ1-2; TRBD1 agrees at 12 bases. The CDR3 extends over 17 amino acids. Looked up from germline, CDR1 is GTSNPN and CDR2 is SVGIG (reference sequence). V lost 0 bases to trimming and J lost 8 bases; unmatched junction nucleotides: 13. CDR3 amino acids: CAWSVLLRDRGLGGYTF. CDR3 DNA: TGTGCCTGGAGTGTATTGTTAAGGGACAGGGGGCTTGGCGGCTACACCTTC.

This clone appeared once. The J gene is TRBJ2-2, the V gene TRBV2; weak D call: TRBD1 (6 bases). This CDR3 contains 16 residues. V was pared by 8 bases and J by 4 bases, with 20 bases between. Germline loops: CDR1 SNHLY, CDR2 FYNNEI. Here the CDR3 DNA reads TGTGCCAGCCAGGGGCCACAGCAAAGCGTCACCGGGGAGCTGTTTTTT. Its protein product is CASQGPQQSVTGELFF.

The chain couples TRBV4-2 to TRBJ1-1; D not certain. Germline V CDR1 and CDR2: LGHNA, YNFKEQ. CDR3 length equals 13 residues. Trimming cost V 2 bases and J 4 bases, with 8 bases left between them. The CDR3 bases are TGTGCCAGCAGCCAAAATGGAGGCACTGAAGCTTTCTTT. Residues: CASSQNGGTEAFF.

The rearrangement links TRBV7-9 to TRBJ1-5; TRBD1 might be the D (5 bases). Germline V gene data show CDR1 as SEHNR and CDR2 as FQNEAQ (reference sequence). Trimming removed 11 bases at V and 2 bases at J, with 10 bases between. The CDR3 sequence is 12 residues long. CDR3 residues: CAGGVGNQPQHF. Here the CDR3 DNA reads TGTGCCGGAGGGGTGGGCAATCAGCCCCAGCATTTT.

V and J are TRBV24-1 and TRBJ1-3; D possibly corresponds to TRBD1 (5 bases). This CDR3 has 17 residues. Trimming took off 0 bases at V and 0 bases at J, with 11 bases between the two ends. CDR1 and CDR2 from the germline V gene are KGHDR and SFDVKD. CDR3 coding DNA: TGTGCCACCAGTGATTTGAACAGGATAAACTCTGGAAACACCATATATTTT. This translates into CATSDLNRINSGNTIYF.

V is TRBV18 and J is TRBJ1-3, with D tentatively TRBD1 (5 bases). This CDR3 is built from 15 residues. Germline values: CDR1 KGHSH, CDR2 LQKENI. V shed 3 bases and J shed 1 base, with 10 bases lying between them. The CDR3 here is CASSPLGGSGNTIYF. As DNA, the CDR3 is TGTGCCAGCTCACCTCTGGGGGGTTCTGGAAACACCATATATTTT.

The chain couples TRBV29-1 to TRBJ2-3; TRBD2 is a possible D gene (5 bases). The V and J ends lost 4 bases and 3 bases respectively, with 20 bases between them. The germline gives CDR1 SQVTM, CDR2 ANQGSEA. The CDR3 loop spans 16 amino acids. The CDR3 DNA is TGCAGCGTTGGAAGGGTGCCGGAGGTAGTTACAGATACGCAGTATTTT. It yields the protein CSVGRVPEVVTDTQYF.